Listed here are 28 T cell receptor beta chains from one sample, sequenced in a study of blood T cell repertoires in COVID-19. Sequencing was performed with immunoSEQ multiplex PCR; in TCRdb, only in-frame clones are kept and a portion is missing. The table shows approximately 80,000 clones, with approximately 85% occurring only once. The sequencing sample was made of peripheral blood. These receptors came from a man between 50 and 59 years old with active COVID-19.

This chain connects TRBV5-1 to TRBJ1-4; the D gene is possibly TRBD1 (5 bases). Trimming cost V 2 bases and J 8 bases, with 13 bases left between them. CDR3 length: 14 amino acids. Per the germline V gene, CDR1 is SGHRS and CDR2 is YFSETQ. The CDR3 DNA follows: TGCGCCAGCAGCTTAAACAGGCAAGGGGAAAAACTGTTTTTT. Its protein is CASSLNRQGEKLFF.

This clone has a single count. The CDR3 DNA is TGTGCCAGCAGTTCGATACAGGGGGCTGGCACAGATACGCAGTATTTT. The encoded protein is CASSSIQGAGTDTQYF. The chain recombines TRBV28 with TRBJ2-3; 9 positions agree with TRBD1. CDR1 is MDHEN, CDR2 SYDVKM, per germline. The CDR3 covers 16 residues. The V segment lost 4 bases and the J segment 1 base; nucleotides outside the gene matches: 6.

The chain employs TRBV30 and TRBJ1-5; 7 bases match TRBD1. Germline CDR1 GTSNPN, CDR2 SVGIG (reference sequence). The CDR3 is 15 residues long. Trimming took 2 bases from V and 1 from J; bases not matched to a gene: 5. This CDR3 reads CAWSQGGRSNQPQHF. CDR3 DNA: TGTGCCTGGAGTCAGGGGGGTAGGAGCAATCAGCCCCAGCATTTT. Full variable domain (rest looked up from reference TRBV30 and TRBJ1-5): SQTIHQWPATLVQPVGSPLSLECTVEGTSNPNLYWYRQAAGRGLQLLFYSVGIGQISSEVPQNLSASRPQDRQFILSSKKLLLSDSGFYLCAWSQGGRSNQPQHFGDGTRLSIL.

The chain recombines TRBV28 with TRBJ1-2; a weak D match, TRBD1 (5 bases). The CDR3 covers 16 residues. Trimming cost V 2 bases and J 4 bases, with 17 bases left between them. Germline CDR1 MDHEN, CDR2 SYDVKM. For the CDR3, the DNA is TGTGCCAGCAGTTTAAGGGGCCCAGTTGATCCCTATGGCTACACCTTC. It translates to CASSLRGPVDPYGYTF.

The genes are TRBV3-1 (or the pseudogene TRBV3-2) and TRBJ2-1; D remains unclear. Germline V lookup: CDR1 LGHDT, CDR2 YNNKEL (reference sequence). This CDR3 has 15 residues. The V and J ends lost 0 bases and 7 bases respectively, with 13 bases between them. The CDR3 is CASSQDPGSRNEQFF. CDR3 in DNA: TGTGCCAGCAGCCAAGATCCCGGTAGCCGGAATGAGCAGTTCTTC.

This clone showed up just a few times. The chain carries TRBV3-1 (or the pseudogene TRBV3-2) and TRBJ2-5; D might be TRBD1 (6 bases). V dropped 2 bases and J dropped 2 bases, with 9 bases sitting between them. The CDR3 loop spans 14 amino acids. Germline V gives CDR1 LGHDT, CDR2 YNNKEL (reference sequence). The CDR3 reads CASSQPGTQETQYF. As DNA, the CDR3 is TGTGCCAGCAGCCAACCAGGGACACAAGAGACCCAGTACTTC.

This chain connects TRBV13 to TRBJ2-5; TRBD2 matches 8 bases. This CDR3 contains 16 residues. The germline gives CDR1 PRHDT, CDR2 FYEKMQ (reference sequence). With 5 bases clipped from V and 5 bases from J, the junction kept 13 bases outside the gene matches. CDR3 DNA: TGTGCCAGCAGCCGGAACAAGCGGGAGCCTCTGGAGACCCAGTACTTC. Protein sequence: CASSRNKREPLETQYF.

J is TRBJ1-1 and V is TRBV7-9; weak D call: TRBD1 (5 bases). CDR3 size: 16 residues. V was trimmed by 5 bases and J by 0 bases, leaving 16 bases between them. Germline loops: CDR1 SEHNR, CDR2 FQNEAQ (reference sequence). This CDR3 reads CASSPTQGPMNTEAFF. The CDR3 DNA sequence: TGTGCCAGCAGCCCAACGCAGGGTCCAATGAACACTGAAGCTTTCTTT.

Notes on this clone: Relative to the germline gene, one junction end is altered; a read error may explain this. The sample carries other DNA sequences with the same CDR3. The chain is built from TRBV15 and TRBJ1-5; D remains unclear. This CDR3 contains 15 residues. Germline V gene sequence: CDR1 LNHNV, CDR2 YYDKDF (reference sequence). CDR3 loop: CATSRDENSNQPQHF. The CDR3 nucleotides read TGCGCCACCAGCAGAGATGAGAATAGCAATCAGCCCCAGCATTTT.

The V call is TRBV11-2, the J call TRBJ2-1; D remains unclear. V lost 3 bases, J lost 8 bases, and 8 bases lay in between. The length of the CDR3 is 12 residues. Germline V gene data show CDR1 as SGHAT and CDR2 as FQNNGV. The CDR3: CASSFFSDEQFF. The CDR3 DNA is TGTGCCAGCAGCTTTTTTTCGGATGAGCAGTTCTTC.

This clone was seen only once. This chain connects TRBV21-1 to TRBJ2-4; the D call of TRBD1 is as the table states it, not checked on the DNA. TRBV21-1 is assigned pseudogene status. The CDR3 length is 17 residues. The CDR3 DNA reads as TGTGCCAGCAGCAAAGTTGGGACAGAACTAGCCAAAAACATTCAGTACTTC. Its translation: CASSKVGTELAKNIQYF.

The chain recombines TRBV18 with TRBJ1-5; D is ambiguous. Germline loops: CDR1 KGHSH, CDR2 LQKENI. V was shortened by 5 bases and J by 5 bases, with 7 bases between the two germline ends. This CDR3 contains 12 residues. This CDR3 is CASSTGDQPQHF. The CDR3 DNA reads TGTGCCAGCTCAACCGGGGATCAGCCCCAGCATTTT. Combining the CDR3 with reference TRBV18 and TRBJ1-5 gives the whole variable domain NAGVMQNPRHLVRRRGQEARLRCSPMKGHSHVYWYRQLPEEGLKFMVYLQKENIIDESGMPKERFSAEFPKEGPSILRIQQVVRGDSAAYFCASSTGDQPQHFGDGTRLSIL.

J is TRBJ2-5 and V is TRBV25-1, with 9 bases fitting TRBD2. In germline, CDR1 is MGHDK, CDR2 SYGVNS. J gave up 4 bases and V 4 bases, and 1 base lay outside the gene matches. This CDR3 contains 13 residues. CDR3 sequence: CASSGGRGETQYF. The CDR3 nucleotides read TGTGCCAGCAGTGGCGGGAGGGGAGAGACCCAGTACTTC.

The gene calls are TRBV5-6 and TRBJ2-7; unclear D gene. From germline, CDR1 is SGHDT and CDR2 YYEEEE. V was pared by 1 base and J by 4 bases, with 18 bases between. The CDR3 consists of 16 residues. The CDR3 region has the DNA TGTGCCAGCAGCTTGTCTTCCGGTGTGACTCCGTACGAGCAGTACTTC. Its protein product is CASSLSSGVTPYEQYF.

The chain carries TRBV24-1 and TRBJ2-3, with TRBD2 identical over 7 bases. CDR1 is KGHDR, CDR2 SFDVKD, per germline. The CDR3 sequence is 16 residues long. The V gene end was trimmed by 3 bases and the J gene end by 5 bases; junction bases not matched to a gene: 10. Written as DNA, the CDR3 is TGTGCCACCAGTGATCCAGGAGCGGGACGGCAAGATACGCAGTATTTT. Translating it yields CATSDPGAGRQDTQYF.

This clone has more than one count but fewer than ten. V usage is TRBV19 and J usage is TRBJ1-1; D is possibly TRBD1 (6 bases). Germline V gives CDR1 LNHDA, CDR2 SQIVND (reference sequence). V shed 5 bases and J shed 2 bases, with 12 bases lying between them. The CDR3 has 14 amino acids. The CDR3 spells CASSPGQYNTEAFF. The CDR3 bases are TGTGCCAGTAGTCCCGGACAGTATAACACTGAAGCTTTCTTT.

J is TRBJ1-1 and V is TRBV6-2 or TRBV6-3; TRBD1 aligns across 8 bases. There are 17 residues in the CDR3. The junction had 13 bases not matched to a gene; V was cut back by 2 bases and J by 5 bases. CDR1 and CDR2 from the germline V gene are MNHEY and SVGEGT. The DNA for the CDR3 is TGTGCCAGCAGTTACGACGGGACAGGCGGGCCCTGGACTGAAGCTTTCTTT. It encodes CASSYDGTGGPWTEAFF.

The DNA of the CDR3 is TGTGCCAGCTCAACAACAGGAAACACCATATATTTT. This gives the protein CASSTTGNTIYF. The chain is built from TRBV7-2 and TRBJ1-3; no clear D. V was trimmed by 8 bases and J by 4 bases, leaving 9 bases between them. Per germline, CDR1 SGHTA and CDR2 FQGNSA. CDR3 length: 12 residues.

The chain joins TRBV19 to TRBJ2-7; 9 bases fit TRBD1. This CDR3 spans 14 amino acids. With V trimmed by 7 bases and J by 4 bases, 8 bases remained unmatched. Germline CDR1 LNHDA, CDR2 SQIVND (reference sequence). CDR3: CASTIRTGAYEQYF. Here the CDR3 DNA reads TGTGCCAGTACCATCCGGACAGGGGCGTACGAGCAGTACTTC.

J is TRBJ1-2 and V is TRBV25-1; 7 nucleotides match TRBD1. The CDR3 contains 14 residues. V was clipped by 4 bases and J by 7 bases; unmatched bases: 9. The germline gives CDR1 MGHDK, CDR2 SYGVNS. In DNA, the CDR3 is TGTGCCAGCAGTGCTCCGGGACAGCCCCGTGGCTACACCTTC. As protein: CASSAPGQPRGYTF.

The chain uses TRBV18 and TRBJ2-7; D ambiguous. The CDR3 is 16 residues long. Germline V gives CDR1 KGHSH, CDR2 LQKENI. The V end was cut by 0 bases, the J end by 4 bases, with 16 bases between. The CDR3 sequence is CASSPPTAAEPYEQYF. CDR3 sequence (DNA): TGTGCCAGCTCACCACCGACGGCGGCCGAACCTTACGAGCAGTACTTC.

The chain uses TRBV2 and TRBJ2-7; TRBD1 matches at 9 bases. Trimming removed 1 base from V and 6 bases from J; junction bases left unmatched: 1. The CDR3 sequence is 13 residues long. The V gene's germline CDR1 is SNHLY and CDR2 FYNNEI. In DNA, the CDR3 is TGTGCCAGCAGTGAAGAGACAGGGGGCGAGCAGTACTTC. Encoded protein: CASSEETGGEQYF.

The chain links TRBV7-6 to TRBJ2-1; 8 nucleotides match TRBD1. In germline, CDR1 is SGHVS, CDR2 FNYEAQ. V dropped 8 bases and J dropped 3; count of bases not matched to a gene: 3. The CDR3 extends over 13 amino acids. The CDR3 is CASGQGSYNEQFF. In DNA, the CDR3 is TGTGCCAGCGGACAGGGTAGCTACAATGAGCAGTTCTTC.

The V call is TRBV24-1, the J call TRBJ2-3, with TRBD2 matching over 9 bases. The CDR3 has 15 residues. The V segment lost 4 bases and the J segment 5 bases; nucleotides outside the gene matches: 6. Per germline, CDR1 KGHDR and CDR2 SFDVKD. The CDR3 DNA reads TGTGCCACCAGTGAGAAGCGGGGGGTGAGAGATACGCAGTATTTT. It yields the protein CATSEKRGVRDTQYF.

The V gene is TRBV7-2, the J gene TRBJ1-1; D remains ambiguous. V was clipped by 4 bases and J by 1 base, with 16 bases between them. This CDR3 contains 16 residues. From germline, CDR1 is SGHTA and CDR2 FQGNSA. CDR3 nucleotide sequence: TGTGCCAGCAGCTCCTTCCGGGGAGGCGGGAACACTGAAGCTTTCTTT. Its protein is CASSSFRGGGNTEAFF.

This chain connects TRBV6-1 to TRBJ1-6, with 10 bases aligning to TRBD1. The CDR3 is made up of 16 amino acids. CDR1 and CDR2 (germline): MNHNS, SASEGT. V gave up 4 bases and J gave up 1 base; unmatched junction bases: 1. The CDR3 nucleotides read TGTGCCAGCAGTGGGGACAGGGGATCCTATAATTCACCCCTCCACTTT. Amino acids: CASSGDRGSYNSPLHF.

The chain employs TRBV5-1 and TRBJ2-5; perhaps TRBD1 as D (6 bases). V was cut by 0 bases and J by 4 bases, with 10 bases left in between. Germline CDR1 reads SGHRS; CDR2 reads YFSETQ. This CDR3 has 14 residues. In DNA form, the CDR3 reads TGCGCCAGCAGCTTGGCCACACAGGGAGAGACCCAGTACTTC. Protein sequence: CASSLATQGETQYF.

This clone was observed once. The rearrangement links TRBV3-1 (or the pseudogene TRBV3-2) to TRBJ2-3; maybe TRBD1 (5 bases). Trimming pared 0 bases from V and 5 bases from J, leaving 15 bases between. Per the germline V gene, CDR1 is LGHDT and CDR2 is YNNKEL (reference sequence). This CDR3 contains 16 residues. The CDR3 DNA is TGTGCCAGCAGCCAAGAGGGAACTTATAGGGGAGATACGCAGTATTTT. It encodes CASSQEGTYRGDTQYF.